The 14 T cell receptor beta chains in this list originate from one sample, sequenced in a study of T cells in women clearing cervical HPV infection. The assay was immunoSEQ multiplex PCR, and TCRdb's table has in-frame clones only and misses some. The listing records roughly 42,000 clones. The sample was blood buffy coat. The receptors originated from a woman between 18 and 70 years old with a cervical HPV16 infection that either progressed to CIN3+ or cleared (not recorded which).

Worth noting for this clone: The CDR3 end falls 3 residues outside the read, so it is completed with the germline J gene. The chain combines TRBV20-1 with TRBJ2-5; D remains unclear. CDR3 size: 13 residues. Germline assignment: CDR1 DFQATT and CDR2 SNEGSKA (reference sequence). The germline V and J ends were trimmed by 3 bases and 5 bases, with 13 bases remaining between them. The CDR3 DNA, read in part, is TGCAGTGCTAGCCCAGGAATTGGTGAGACC. Translating it yields CSASPGIGET. The entire CDR3 sequence reads CSASPGIGETQYF.

Comment on this clone: The observed sequence ends 3 residues before the CDR3 terminus, with the missing tail filled in from the germline J gene. This chain uses TRBV6-1 with TRBJ1-2; TRBD1 matches at 7 bases. V dropped 4 bases and J dropped 1; count of bases not matched to a gene: 6. The germline V gene encodes CDR1 MNHNS and CDR2 SASEGT. The CDR3 covers 15 residues. Incomplete CDR3 DNA: TGTGCCAGCAGTGCCCCGGGACAGCTTAACTATGGC. It is translated as CASSAPGQLNYG. The full CDR3 sequence reads CASSAPGQLNYGYTF.

Worth noting for this clone: The read ends 3 residues early relative to the CDR3; the germline J gene fills the gap. This chain uses TRBV2 with TRBJ1-5; 7 bases match TRBD1. The CDR3 loop spans 15 amino acids. The V gene end was trimmed by 2 bases and the J gene end by 2 bases; junction bases not matched to a gene: 3. Germline CDR1 reads SNHLY; CDR2 reads FYNNEI. This chain's CDR3 is CASSEQGGGNQPQHF. The CDR3 DNA, read in part, is TGTGCCAGCAGTGAACAGGGGGGAGGCAATCAGCCC.

Regarding this clone: Sequencing ends 3 residues short of the CDR3 end; the germline J gene provides the rest. The V and J genes are TRBV5-4 and TRBJ2-3; a weak D match, TRBD1 (6 bases). Trimming took 10 bases from V and 0 from J, leaving 12 bases between them. The CDR3 covers 13 residues. Germline-derived CDR1 and CDR2 are SGHNT and YYREEE (reference sequence). Incomplete CDR3 DNA: TGTGCCGCTGGACAGACTAGCACAGATACG. It encodes CAAGQTSTDT. The entire CDR3 protein reads CAAGQTSTDTQYF.

Concerning this clone itself: The sequenced fragment ends 3 residues before the CDR3 boundary, so the rest is inferred from the germline J gene. V usage is TRBV19 and J usage is TRBJ1-1; D is possibly TRBD1 (5 bases). Per germline, CDR1 LNHDA and CDR2 SQIVND (reference sequence). The V gene lost 2 bases and the J gene lost 7 bases, with 14 bases spanning the gap. The CDR3 is made up of 14 amino acids. CDR3 amino acids: CASSINHGAGEAFF. The DNA read from the CDR3 is TGTGCCAGTAGTATAAATCATGGGGCAGGTGAA.

A note on this clone: The CDR3 goes on 3 residues after the read ends, and that part is filled in from the germline J gene. V is TRBV6-1 and J is TRBJ2-1, with no clear D. Germline V gene lookup returns CDR1 MNHNS and CDR2 SASEGT. CDR3 size: 12 residues. Trimming stripped 3 bases from V and 8 bases from J, with 8 bases between. CDR3 DNA (partial): TGTGCCAGCAGTGAGCTGGGCTATGAG. Residues: CASSELGYE. The CDR3, in full, reads CASSELGYEQFF.

About this clone: The read is 3 residues too short to cover the CDR3 end, so that end is filled in from the germline J gene. The chain has TRBV4-1 and TRBJ2-7, with D tentatively TRBD1 (5 bases). Germline V lookup: CDR1 MGHRA, CDR2 YSYEKL. V was trimmed by 0 bases and J by 0 bases, leaving 12 bases between them. This CDR3 region has 16 residues. CDR3 DNA, as far as it was read: TGCGCCAGCAGCCAAGATTTGACAGCAATCTCCTACGAG. This encodes CASSQDLTAISYE. The whole CDR3 protein is CASSQDLTAISYEQYF.

This chain's CDR3 is CASSPRAAANTEAFF. CDR3 DNA, as far as it was read: TGTGCCAGCTCACCACGAGCGGCCGCGAACACTGAA. The J gene is TRBJ1-1, the V gene TRBV18, with unresolved D. The read stops 3 residues short of the end of the CDR3; the missing end is completed from the germline J gene. The CDR3 runs to 15 residues. The V end was cut by 1 base, the J end by 1 base, with 10 bases between. CDR1 KGHSH and CDR2 LQKENI come from the germline V gene. The full variable domain, completed using reference TRBV18 and TRBJ1-1, is NAGVMQNPRHLVRRRGQEARLRCSPMKGHSHVYWYRQLPEEGLKFMVYLQKENIIDESGMPKERFSAEFPKEGPSILRIQQVVRGDSAAYFCASSPRAAANTEAFFGQGTRLTVV.

As regards this clone: The read ends 3 residues early relative to the CDR3; the germline J gene fills the gap. The V gene is TRBV5-8, the J gene TRBJ2-5; no definite D call. CDR1 and CDR2 from the germline V gene are SGHTS and YDEGEE. Trimming cost V 1 base and J 5 bases, with 6 bases left between them. The CDR3 contains 12 residues. The DNA read from the CDR3 is TGTGCCAGCAGCTTGATCCGTGAGACC. This gives the protein CASSLIRET. The whole CDR3 protein reads CASSLIRETQYF.

Regarding this clone: The read terminates 3 residues before the CDR3 end, so the remaining end is supplied by the germline J gene. The rearrangement joins TRBV11-3 to TRBJ1-1; maybe TRBD1 (6 bases). Germline V gene sequence: CDR1 SGHNT, CDR2 YENEEA. Deletions cut 4 bases from V and 0 bases from J, with 12 bases between. This CDR3 spans 15 amino acids. The CDR3 sequence is CASSWTDSLNTEAFF. CDR3 DNA, as far as it was read: TGTGCCAGCAGCTGGACAGACTCCCTGAACACTGAA.

CDR3 DNA (partial): TGTGCCAGCAGTGAAGCGCTTCAGCGGACCTATGGC. Its translation: CASSEALQRTYG. The whole CDR3 reads CASSEALQRTYGYTF. This rearrangement joins TRBV2 to TRBJ1-2; D is undetermined. The read stops 3 residues short of the end of the CDR3; the missing end is completed from the germline J gene. This CDR3 has 15 residues. V was shortened by 0 bases and J by 4 bases, with 12 bases between the two germline ends. CDR1 and CDR2 (germline): SNHLY, FYNNEI. Supplemented by reference TRBV2 and TRBJ1-2, the full variable domain reads EPEVTQTPSHQVTQMGQEVILRCVPISNHLYFYWYRQILGQKVEFLVSFYNNEISEKSEIFDDQFSVERPDGSNFTLKIRSTKLEDSAMYFCASSEALQRTYGYTFGSGTRLTVV.

A remark on this clone: The read ends 3 residues early relative to the CDR3; the germline J gene fills the gap. The V gene is TRBV5-1, the J gene TRBJ2-5, with 8 bases fitting TRBD2. Germline V lookup: CDR1 SGHRS, CDR2 YFSETQ. The CDR3 consists of 14 residues. Losses at the gene ends were 4 bases for V and 2 bases for J; bases not matched to a gene: 4. The DNA read from the CDR3 is TGCGCCAGCAGCGCCAGCGGGGGACAAGAGACC. Protein: CASSASGGQET. The whole CDR3 sequence is CASSASGGQETQYF.

In the case of this clone: The read ends 3 residues before the CDR3 terminus; that terminus is restored from the germline J gene. This chain connects TRBV7-2 to TRBJ2-7, with D perhaps matching TRBD1 (5 bases). V shed 5 bases and J shed 3 bases, with 14 bases lying between them. This CDR3 contains 14 residues. Germline V gene lookup returns CDR1 SGHTA and CDR2 FQGNSA. CDR3: CASSKVQGIYEQYF. The sequenced part of the CDR3 DNA is TGTGCCAGCAGCAAGGTGCAGGGCATCTACGAG.

Comments on this clone: Read coverage stops 3 residues before the CDR3 terminus; the germline J gene supplies the remainder. The chain is built from TRBV7-2 and TRBJ2-7; D unresolved. The CDR3 is made up of 13 amino acids. The V gene lost 1 base and the J gene lost 4 bases, with 8 bases spanning the gap. Per the germline V gene, CDR1 is SGHTA and CDR2 is FQGNSA. The CDR3 loop reads CASSLDAYYEQYF. Partial CDR3 DNA: TGTGCCAGCAGCTTAGACGCGTATTACGAG.